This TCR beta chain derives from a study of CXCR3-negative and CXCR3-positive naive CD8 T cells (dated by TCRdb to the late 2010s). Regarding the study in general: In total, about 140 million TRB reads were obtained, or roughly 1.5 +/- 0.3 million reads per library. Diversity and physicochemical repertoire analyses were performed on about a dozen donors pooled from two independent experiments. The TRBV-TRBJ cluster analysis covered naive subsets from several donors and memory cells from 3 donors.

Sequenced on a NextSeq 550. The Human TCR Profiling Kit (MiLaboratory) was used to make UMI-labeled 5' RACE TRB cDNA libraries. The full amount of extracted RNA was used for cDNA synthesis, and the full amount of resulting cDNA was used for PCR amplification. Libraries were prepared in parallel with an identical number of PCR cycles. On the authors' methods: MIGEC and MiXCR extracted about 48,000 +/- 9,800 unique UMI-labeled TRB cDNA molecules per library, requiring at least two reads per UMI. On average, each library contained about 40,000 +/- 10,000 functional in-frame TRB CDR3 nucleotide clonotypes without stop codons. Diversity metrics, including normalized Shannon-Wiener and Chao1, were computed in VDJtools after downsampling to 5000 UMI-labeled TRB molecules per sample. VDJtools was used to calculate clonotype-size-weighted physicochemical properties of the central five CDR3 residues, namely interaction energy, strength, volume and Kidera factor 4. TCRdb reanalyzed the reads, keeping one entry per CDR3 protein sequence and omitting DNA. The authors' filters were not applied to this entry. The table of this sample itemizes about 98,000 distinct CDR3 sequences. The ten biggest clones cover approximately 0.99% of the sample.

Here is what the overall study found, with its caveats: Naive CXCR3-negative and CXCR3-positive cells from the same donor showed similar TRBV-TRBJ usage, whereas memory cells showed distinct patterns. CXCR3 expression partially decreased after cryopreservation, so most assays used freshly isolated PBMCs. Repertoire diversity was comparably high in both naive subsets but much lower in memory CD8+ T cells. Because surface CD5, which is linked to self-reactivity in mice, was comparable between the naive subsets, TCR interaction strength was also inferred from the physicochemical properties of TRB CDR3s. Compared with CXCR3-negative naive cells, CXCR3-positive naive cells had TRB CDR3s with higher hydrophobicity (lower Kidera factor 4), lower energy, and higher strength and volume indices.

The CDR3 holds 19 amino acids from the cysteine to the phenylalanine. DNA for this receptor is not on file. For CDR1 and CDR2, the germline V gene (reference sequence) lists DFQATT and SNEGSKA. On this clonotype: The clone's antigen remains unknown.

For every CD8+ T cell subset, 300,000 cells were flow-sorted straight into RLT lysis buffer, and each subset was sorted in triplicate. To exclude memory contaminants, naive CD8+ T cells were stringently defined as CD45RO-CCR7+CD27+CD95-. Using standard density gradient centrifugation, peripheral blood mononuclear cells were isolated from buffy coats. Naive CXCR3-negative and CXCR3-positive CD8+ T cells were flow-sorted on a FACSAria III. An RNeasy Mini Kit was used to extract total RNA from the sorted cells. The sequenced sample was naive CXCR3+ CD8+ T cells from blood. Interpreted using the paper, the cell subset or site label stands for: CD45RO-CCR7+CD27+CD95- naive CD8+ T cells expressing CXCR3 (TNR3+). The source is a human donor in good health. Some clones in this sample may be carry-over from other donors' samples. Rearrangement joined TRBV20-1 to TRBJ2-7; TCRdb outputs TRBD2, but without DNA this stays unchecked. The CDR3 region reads CSARAPTSGGVERPYEQYF.